The clone carrying this T cell receptor (beta chain) was counted ten times or more. These data belong to a study of neurological immune-mediated disorders. V was cut by 4 bases and J by 8 bases, with 9 bases left in between. The CDR3 consists of 12 residues. Germline V CDR1 and CDR2: MNHEY, SVGEGT. TCRdb reprocessed the 5' RACE reads with MiXCR, giving one entry per CDR3 protein. The sample has under 45,000 distinct CDR3 sequences; 3.5% to 4.5% are singletons. V usage is TRBV6-2 or TRBV6-3 and J usage is TRBJ2-1; D not certain. The origin of this receptor is a young man with multiple sclerosis. Sequenced sample: PBMCs. The CDR3 DNA follows: TGTGCCAGCAGTTTAACGAGGTATGAGCAGTTCTTC. It yields the protein CASSLTRYEQFF.